A single sample is the source of the 2 T cell receptor beta chains below, sequenced in a study of OX40 agonist ivuxolimab in advanced cancers. The data were produced by immunoSEQ multiplex PCR, yet TCRdb's version contains in-frame clones alone and is incomplete. Among 65,000 to 95,000 clones listed, around 90% were seen once. This material consisted of CD4+ or CD8+ T cells sorted from blood, taken in a trial of the OX40 agonist ivuxolimab. These receptors all stem from an adult with an advanced solid tumor such as melanoma, head and neck, liver or kidney cancer.

V usage is TRBV4-1 and J usage is TRBJ2-3; the D gene is possibly TRBD2 (6 bases). The CDR3 has 14 amino acids. The germline V and J ends were trimmed by 7 bases and 5 bases, with 16 bases remaining between them. Germline values: CDR1 MGHRA, CDR2 YSYEKL. The CDR3 nucleotides read TGCGCCAGCACCTACCGAATTAGCGGAGATACGCAGTATTTT. It encodes CASTYRISGDTQYF.

This rearrangement joins TRBV11-1 to TRBJ2-4; TRBD2 might be the D (6 bases). Per germline, CDR1 SGHAT and CDR2 FQDESV (reference sequence). CDR3 length equals 17 residues. Trimming left V 3 bases short and J 1 base short, with 16 bases between. CDR3 region: CASSFRTGVRAKNIQYF. In DNA, the CDR3 is TGTGCCAGCAGCTTCCGGACGGGGGTGAGGGCCAAAAACATTCAGTACTTC.